This T cell receptor (beta chain) was captured by sequencing in a study of cytomegalovirus exposure and HLA in healthy donors. The PCR had 60 Vbeta and 13 Jbeta primers. As handled by the study authors: Around 10 million shared chains were among some 80 million unique TCR beta chains counted in a later analysis. Measured with immunoSEQ multiplex PCR; TCRdb has only the in-frame clones, and not every one. That table gives V, J and clone size, and the DNA gave D and trimming. Among fewer than 250,000 clones, roughly 77% were seen once, and the ten largest hold approximately 0.36%. Germline V gene data show CDR1 as MNHEY and CDR2 as SMNVEV (reference sequence). The V and J ends lost 1 base and 13 bases respectively, with 17 bases between them. CDR3 size: 15 residues. Concerning this clone: What it binds is unknown.

Study results and caveats: Presence/absence analyses took donor sequencing depth as roughly uniform. Under in vitro conditions, a few CMV-associated chains were confirmed as specific for CMV antigens. Earlier analysis yielded a pattern in which most TCR beta V segments were productive about 87% or about 30% of the time.

The rearrangement uses TRBV27 and TRBJ1-6, with D hard to call. The origin of this receptor is a male donor in good health and CMV-seropositive. Sample: PBMCs. CDR3 in amino acids: CASSLFGVGSSPLHF. CDR3 bases: TGTGCCAGCAGTTTATTCGGGGTAGGCTCCTCCCCCCTCCACTTT.